A single sample is the source of the 9 T cell receptor beta chains below, sequenced in a study of cytomegalovirus exposure and HLA in healthy donors. The PCR had 60 Vbeta and 13 Jbeta primers. Clones were read by immunoSEQ multiplex PCR, and TCRdb kept only the in-frame ones, dropping some. Among approximately 180,000 clones listed, approximately 84% were seen once. The sequenced sample consisted of PBMCs. The origin of the receptors is a young man in good health and CMV-seronegative.

The V and J genes are TRBV30 and TRBJ2-1; 13 positions match TRBD2. The CDR3 totals 13 residues. V was clipped by 5 bases and J by 9 bases; unmatched bases: 4. The germline V gene has CDR1 GTSNPN and CDR2 SVGIG (reference sequence). CDR3 coding DNA: TGTGCCTGGGGACTAGCGGGAGAGAGTGAGCAGTTCTTC. Its protein is CAWGLAGESEQFF.

The chain has TRBV5-1 and TRBJ2-5, with 7 bases that match TRBD1. The CDR3 spans 14 residues. V dropped 2 bases and J dropped 14; count of bases not matched to a gene: 15. The germline V gene has CDR1 SGHRS and CDR2 YFSETQ. The CDR3 protein is CASSLVEGGVWNYF. Written as DNA, the CDR3 is TGCGCCAGCAGCTTAGTGGAAGGGGGCGTCTGGAATTACTTC.

V and J are TRBV19 and TRBJ1-1; D remains ambiguous. V lost 6 bases and J 1 base, leaving 6 bases between the germline ends. The CDR3 extends over 12 amino acids. Germline assignment: CDR1 LNHDA and CDR2 SQIVND (reference sequence). The CDR3 bases are TGTGCCAGTAGAAATAAGAACACTGAAGCTTTCTTT. Its translation: CASRNKNTEAFF. Variable domain in full (rest from reference TRBV19 and TRBJ1-1): DGGITQSPKYLFRKEGQNVTLSCEQNLNHDAMYWYRQDPGQGLRLIYYSQIVNDFQKGDIAEGYSVSREKKESFPLTVTSAQKNPTAFYLCASRNKNTEAFFGQGTRLTVV.

The J gene is TRBJ2-1, the V gene TRBV5-1; TRBD2 matches 11 bases. CDR3 length: 14 residues. After removal of 5 bases from V and 7 bases from J, the junction contained 5 bases not matched to a gene. Germline values: CDR1 SGHRS, CDR2 YFSETQ. The CDR3 is CASSSGGAWNEQFF. In DNA form, the CDR3 reads TGCGCCAGCAGTAGCGGGGGGGCGTGGAATGAGCAGTTCTTC.

The chain employs TRBV5-4 and TRBJ2-7, with 11 nucleotides matching TRBD2. CDR1 is SGHNT and CDR2 is YYREEE in the germline V gene (reference sequence). The junction had 5 bases not matched to a gene; V was cut back by 0 bases and J by 6 bases. The CDR3 is 15 residues long. CDR3 nucleotide sequence: TGTGCCAGCAGCTTGGCCGGGACTAGCGGTATCGAGCAGTACTTC. Amino acid sequence: CASSLAGTSGIEQYF.

This chain joins TRBV5-1 and TRBJ2-7; D gene unclear. Germline lookup yields CDR1 SGHRS and CDR2 YFSETQ. CDR3 length: 14 amino acids. Trimming stripped 4 bases from V and 0 bases from J, with 11 bases between. The chain's CDR3 is CASSRRINSYEQYF. CDR3 nucleotides: TGCGCCAGCAGCCGCAGAATTAACTCCTACGAGCAGTACTTC.

The gene calls are TRBV28 and TRBJ1-5; D gene ambiguous. The V end lost 3 bases, the J end lost 5 bases, and 11 bases lay between the germline ends. Germline assignment: CDR1 MDHEN and CDR2 SYDVKM. The CDR3 runs to 14 residues. CDR3 loop: CASSFAGYDQPQHF. The CDR3 DNA is TGTGCCAGCAGTTTCGCGGGGTACGATCAGCCCCAGCATTTT.

V gene TRBV6-5 combines with J gene TRBJ2-1; 8 bases align to TRBD2. This CDR3 region has 16 residues. The V gene's germline CDR1 is MNHEY and CDR2 SVGAGI. J gave up 0 bases and V 0 bases, and 1 base lay outside the gene matches. The DNA for the CDR3 is TGTGCCAGCAGTTACTCCAGCGGGAGCTCCTACAATGAGCAGTTCTTC. It translates to CASSYSSGSSYNEQFF.

As DNA, the CDR3 is TGCAGCGTTGAAATCGGTACCCCTTACGAGCAGTACTTC. Residues: CSVEIGTPYEQYF. The chain carries TRBV29-1 and TRBJ2-7, with D hard to call. CDR1 is SQVTM, CDR2 ANQGSEA, per germline. The V end lost 2 bases, the J end lost 4 bases, and 12 bases lay between the germline ends. The CDR3 runs to 13 residues.